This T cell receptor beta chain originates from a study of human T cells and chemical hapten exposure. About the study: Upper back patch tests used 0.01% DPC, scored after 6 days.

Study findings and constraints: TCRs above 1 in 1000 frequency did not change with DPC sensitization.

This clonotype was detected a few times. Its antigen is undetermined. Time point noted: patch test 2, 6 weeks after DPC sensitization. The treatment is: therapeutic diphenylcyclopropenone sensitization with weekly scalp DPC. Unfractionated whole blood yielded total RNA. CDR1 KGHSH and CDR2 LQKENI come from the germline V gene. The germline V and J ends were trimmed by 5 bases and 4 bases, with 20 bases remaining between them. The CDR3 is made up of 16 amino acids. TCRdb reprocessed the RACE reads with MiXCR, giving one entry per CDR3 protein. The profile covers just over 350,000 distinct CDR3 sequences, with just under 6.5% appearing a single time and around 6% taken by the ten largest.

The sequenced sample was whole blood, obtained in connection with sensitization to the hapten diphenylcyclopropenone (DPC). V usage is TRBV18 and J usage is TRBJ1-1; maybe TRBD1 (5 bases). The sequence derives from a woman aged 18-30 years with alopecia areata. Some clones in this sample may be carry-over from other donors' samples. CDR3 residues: CASSSQGGALSTEAFF. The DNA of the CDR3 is TGTGCCAGCTCATCCCAGGGAGGGGCGCTGAGCACTGAAGCTTTCTTT.